This entry is about one T cell receptor beta chain. The antigen remains undetermined. Read sequence stops 3 residues before the CDR3 end, and the germline J gene provides the missing end. Other DNA sequences from this sample encode an identical CDR3 as well. The sample originates from a study of T cells in women clearing cervical HPV infection. For the study at large: Case blood drawn at lesion detection; control blood after infection cleared.

MY09/MY11 PCR detected cervical HPV DNA; dot-blot assigned genotypes. Overall study findings and caveats: TRBV6-7 abundance was lower in cases than controls (roughly 0.12% versus 0.15%).

Average input was roughly 1,100 ng genomic DNA for immunoSEQ TCR beta CDR3 amplification. The assay was immunoSEQ multiplex PCR, and TCRdb's table has in-frame clones only and misses some. The repertoire table contains fewer than 40,000 clones. Trimming removed 2 bases from V and 1 base from J, with 5 bases in between. From germline, CDR1 is DFQATT and CDR2 SNEGSKA (reference sequence). The CDR3 has 12 residues. Source material: blood buffy coat. The sequence was obtained from a woman aged 18-69 years with a cervical HPV16 infection that either progressed to CIN3+ or cleared (not recorded which). The chain couples TRBV20-1 to TRBJ1-1; perhaps TRBD1 as D (5 bases). CDR3 amino acids: CSARQGNTEAFF. CDR3 bases read: TGCAGTGCTAGACAGGGGAACACTGAA.